This is a list of T cell receptor beta chains from one sample in a study of a mutant IDH1 vaccine in newly diagnosed glioma. These receptors are not linked to any known antigen. Measured with immunoSEQ multiplex PCR; TCRdb has only the in-frame clones, and not every one. The sample contains fewer than 35,000 clones, 78% of which appear only once. Source: PBMCs, taken from a glioma patient whose treatment included an IDH1 peptide vaccine. The origin of the receptors is a woman in her thirties or forties with glioma. Each CDR3 is given with its conserved first and last residue. D genes are given only for firm matches. Rows may omit the clone size; those that give it use once, few, many or a size class.

V gene	clone size	J gene	D gene	CDR3 protein	CDR3 DNA
TRBV18	NA	TRBJ2-7	NA	CASSPGPTLYEQYF	TGTGCCAGCTCACCGGGACCGACACTGTACGAGCAGTACTTC
TRBV9	NA	TRBJ2-6	NA	CASGLVGAGANVLTF	TGTGCCAGCGGACTTGTGGGAGCTGGGGCCAACGTCCTGACTTTC
TRBV18	NA	TRBJ1-6	NA	CASSLEGPTPLHF	TGTGCCAGCTCACTTGAGGGTCCAACACCCCTCCACTTT
TRBV15	NA	TRBJ2-7	TRBD2	CATSPGRGGSYEQYF	TGTGCCACCAGCCCCGGCCGGGGGGGGTCCTACGAGCAGTACTTC
TRBV7-2	once	TRBJ2-3	NA	CASSFRQGGDTQYF	TGTGCCAGCAGCTTTCGGCAAGGAGGAGATACGCAGTATTTT
TRBV2	NA	TRBJ1-4	NA	CASSAGRHRGEKLFF	TGTGCCAGCTCTGCAGGGCGCCATAGGGGTGAAAAACTGTTTTTT
TRBV19	NA	TRBJ2-7	TRBD2	CASSVLTSGASYEQYF	TGTGCCAGTAGTGTCCTGACTAGCGGGGCCTCCTACGAGCAGTACTTC
TRBV2	NA	TRBJ2-7	TRBD1	CASTRDRDAYEQYF	TGTGCCAGCACCCGGGACAGGGACGCCTACGAGCAGTACTTC
TRBV28	NA	TRBJ1-5	NA	CASSFGNQPQHF	TGTGCCAGCAGTTTCGGCAATCAGCCCCAGCATTTT
TRBV20-1	NA	TRBJ1-1	NA	CSARRRGEAFF	TGCAGTGCTAGGAGGAGGGGGGAAGCTTTCTTT
TRBV30	NA	TRBJ2-5	TRBD2	CAWRDRGDQETQYF	TGTGCCTGGAGGGATCGGGGGGACCAAGAGACCCAGTACTTC
TRBV7-3	few	TRBJ1-1	TRBD1	CASSSQGGRSTEAFF	TGTGCCAGCAGCTCTCAGGGGGGCCGGAGTACTGAAGCTTTCTTT
TRBV5-4	few	TRBJ1-2	TRBD1	CASSSEDRGYGYTF	TGTGCCAGCAGCTCCGAGGACAGGGGATATGGCTACACCTTC
TRBV10-2	NA	TRBJ1-2	TRBD1	CASSESGGTVYGYTF	TGCGCCAGCAGTGAGTCGGGGGGGACAGTCTATGGCTACACCTTC
TRBV7-9	NA	TRBJ2-7	NA	CASSLGGWGVQYF	TGTGCCAGCAGCTTAGGTGGCTGGGGCGTGCAGTACTTC
TRBV6-1	NA	TRBJ1-1	TRBD1	CASSRGLNTEAFF	TGTGCCAGCAGCAGGGGGCTGAACACTGAAGCTTTCTTT
TRBV29-1	NA	TRBJ1-2	NA	CSVTGHRDAPYGYTF	TGCAGCGTGACCGGGCACAGGGATGCTCCCTATGGCTACACCTTC
TRBV6-1	NA	TRBJ2-1	NA	CASGTREGSYNEQFF	TGTGCCAGCGGAACTAGAGAGGGCTCCTACAATGAGCAGTTCTTC
TRBV6-5	few	TRBJ2-6	NA	CASSYLGPGANVLTF	TGTGCCAGCAGTTACTTGGGGCCTGGGGCCAACGTCCTGACTTTC
TRBV10-1	NA	TRBJ2-1	TRBD2	CASSERAGRGGKNEQFF	TGCGCCAGCAGTGAACGGGCGGGACGGGGGGGTAAGAATGAGCAGTTCTTC
TRBV19	NA	TRBJ1-6	NA	CASSPDGEGSYNSPLHF	TGTGCCAGTAGTCCCGACGGTGAGGGGAGTTATAATTCACCCCTCCACTTT
TRBV6-6	NA	TRBJ2-7	TRBD2	CASRHSGGMDEQYF	TGTGCCAGCAGACACAGCGGGGGCATGGACGAGCAGTACTTC
TRBV6-6	NA	TRBJ1-1	NA	CASSSGTEAFF	TGTGCCAGCAGTTCTGGGACTGAAGCTTTCTTT